This is a list of T cell receptor beta chains from one sample in a study of sequential checkpoint blockade in melanoma. TCRdb's table, derived via immunoSEQ multiplex PCR, lists solely in-frame clones and lacks some. This sample has under 25,000 clones, with 82% found just once. The material sequenced was CD8+ T cells sorted from blood (inferred from file names), taken from a patient given nivolumab and ipilimumab in sequence. These receptors were collected from a human donor with melanoma. CDR3s leave out the opening cysteine and the closing phenylalanine or tryptophan.

v_gene: TRBV15; j_gene: TRBJ2-7; len: 13; CDR3aa: ATSREGLAGGEQY
v_gene: TRBV6-1; j_gene: TRBJ2-7; len: 13; CDR3aa: ASSTRTSGSSEQY
v_gene: TRBV29-1; j_gene: TRBJ2-1; len: 10; CDR3aa: SGDRGYNEQF
v_gene: TRBV7-9; j_gene: TRBJ2-5; len: 11; CDR3aa: ASSMDYQETQY
v_gene: TRBV11-2; j_gene: TRBJ2-3; len: 13; CDR3aa: ASSRGSSSLDTQY
v_gene: TRBV6-5; j_gene: TRBJ1-2; len: 14; CDR3aa: ASSYSNRTPNYGYT
v_gene: TRBV18; j_gene: TRBJ2-1; len: 13; CDR3aa: ASSPDSPLYNEQF
v_gene: TRBV6-1; j_gene: TRBJ2-2; len: 15; CDR3aa: ASSDRGRKSNAGELF
v_gene: TRBV5-4; j_gene: TRBJ2-3; len: 15; CDR3aa: ASSRGAVLAFTDTQY
v_gene: TRBV11-2; j_gene: TRBJ2-3; len: 13; CDR3aa: ASSLVAGATDTQY
v_gene: TRBV28; j_gene: TRBJ1-5; len: 13; CDR3aa: ASVQGQGRDQPQH
v_gene: TRBV2; j_gene: TRBJ2-7; len: 14; CDR3aa: ASSDPGTGSAYEQY
v_gene: TRBV7-2; j_gene: TRBJ2-3; len: 9; CDR3aa: ASALRDTQY
v_gene: TRBV4-1; j_gene: TRBJ1-4; len: 13; CDR3aa: ASSQDGTGNEKLF
v_gene: TRBV6-5; j_gene: TRBJ2-7; len: 11; CDR3aa: ASSQKTRSEQY
v_gene: TRBV9; j_gene: TRBJ1-3; len: 14; CDR3aa: ASSVGTGPSGNTIY
v_gene: TRBV7-2; j_gene: TRBJ2-1; len: 14; CDR3aa: ASSLGARTTVNEQF
v_gene: TRBV7-8; j_gene: TRBJ2-3; len: 11; CDR3aa: ASRAAQQGTQY
v_gene: TRBV18; j_gene: TRBJ2-1; len: 12; CDR3aa: ASSPVGLAEGEF
v_gene: TRBV19; j_gene: TRBJ2-5; len: 13; CDR3aa: ASSIDGTGVETQY
v_gene: TRBV7-3; j_gene: TRBJ2-3; len: 13; CDR3aa: ASSARGHSTDTQY
v_gene: TRBV21-1; j_gene: TRBJ2-1; len: 14; CDR3aa: ASSKAPGLPYNEQF
v_gene: TRBV19; j_gene: TRBJ2-2; len: 13; CDR3aa: ASTQGFGNTGELF
v_gene: TRBV7-9; j_gene: TRBJ1-2; len: 13; CDR3aa: ASSLPTGFNYGYT
v_gene: TRBV20-1; j_gene: TRBJ1-2; len: 9; CDR3aa: SARVQYGYT
v_gene: TRBV29-1; j_gene: TRBJ1-3; len: 9; CDR3aa: SAESGNTIY
v_gene: TRBV5-4; j_gene: TRBJ2-3; len: 13; CDR3aa: ASSFQRAGTDTQY
v_gene: TRBV14; j_gene: TRBJ1-2; len: 14; CDR3aa: ASSLNPGQKNYGYT
v_gene: TRBV18; j_gene: TRBJ2-3; len: 13; CDR3aa: ASPPGGYSTDTQY
v_gene: TRBV7-9; j_gene: TRBJ1-3; len: 13; CDR3aa: ASSLAVLSGNTIY
v_gene: TRBV7-2; j_gene: TRBJ2-7; len: 13; CDR3aa: ASSADRLSSYEQY
v_gene: TRBV6-1; j_gene: TRBJ1-2; len: 12; CDR3aa: ASSSKTAMWGYT
v_gene: TRBV13; j_gene: TRBJ1-2; len: 12; CDR3aa: ASRRAGTGSGYT
v_gene: TRBV7-9; j_gene: TRBJ2-1; len: 13; CDR3aa: ASSRSEGLADEQF
v_gene: TRBV28; j_gene: TRBJ1-2; len: 11; CDR3aa: ASSLTANYGYT
v_gene: TRBV10-3; j_gene: TRBJ1-5; len: 13; CDR3aa: AIRGDSSSNQPQH
v_gene: TRBV27; j_gene: TRBJ2-7; len: 13; CDR3aa: ASSFRLAGLVEQY
v_gene: TRBV4-3; j_gene: TRBJ2-2; len: 14; CDR3aa: ASSQAERGVTGELF
v_gene: TRBV5-4; j_gene: TRBJ2-7; len: 12; CDR3aa: ASSSGGSSYEQY
v_gene: TRBV27; j_gene: TRBJ2-2; len: 13; CDR3aa: ASSMRHDGTGELF